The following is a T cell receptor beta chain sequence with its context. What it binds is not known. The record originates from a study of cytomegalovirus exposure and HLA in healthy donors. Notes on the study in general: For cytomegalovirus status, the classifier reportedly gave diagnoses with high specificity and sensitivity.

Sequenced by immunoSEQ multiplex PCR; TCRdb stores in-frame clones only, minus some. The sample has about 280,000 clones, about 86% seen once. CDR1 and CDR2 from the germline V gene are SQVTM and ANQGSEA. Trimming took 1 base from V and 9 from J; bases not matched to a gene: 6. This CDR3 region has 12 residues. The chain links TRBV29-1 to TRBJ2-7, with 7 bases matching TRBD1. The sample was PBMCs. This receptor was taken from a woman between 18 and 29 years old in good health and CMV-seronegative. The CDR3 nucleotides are TGCAGCGTTGAAGGGGGACAGCGTCTGCAGTACTTC. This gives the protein CSVEGGQRLQYF.